This TCR beta chain appears in the sequencing data of a study of metastatic and nonmetastatic thyroid tumors. Study-level information: Repertoires from blood and tumor or nodule tissue of malignant and benign thyroid patients were compared. Study findings and constraints: The study reportedly found significantly higher TCR beta diversity in malignant thyroid tumors than benign nodules, in blood and tumor.

Each patient went into thyroid surgery without having received any treatment. With 2 bases clipped from V and 3 bases from J, the junction kept 4 bases outside the gene matches. The CDR3 sequence is 14 residues long. This clone is labeled medium-sized. Its cognate antigen is unknown. As handled by the study authors: A classifier for distant metastasis in papillary thyroid cancer was constructed using CDR3 differences observed across clinicopathological groups. With MiXCR, TCRdb reprocessed the PCR reads. These V and J calls derive from TCRdb rather than the authors' analysis. Of fewer than 15,000 clones detected, 25% to 30% appear once; the ten largest clones hold more than 10%.

The J gene is TRBJ2-7, the V gene TRBV12-3 or TRBV12-4; 7 bases are a match to TRBD2. The sample comprised tumor tissue. The sequence came from a female donor with papillary thyroid cancer or a benign thyroid nodule (not recorded which). Some clones in this sample may be carry-over from other donors' samples. The CDR3: CASSLWGRDYEQYF. In DNA, the CDR3 is TGTGCCAGCAGTTTATGGGGGAGGGACTACGAGCAGTACTTC.